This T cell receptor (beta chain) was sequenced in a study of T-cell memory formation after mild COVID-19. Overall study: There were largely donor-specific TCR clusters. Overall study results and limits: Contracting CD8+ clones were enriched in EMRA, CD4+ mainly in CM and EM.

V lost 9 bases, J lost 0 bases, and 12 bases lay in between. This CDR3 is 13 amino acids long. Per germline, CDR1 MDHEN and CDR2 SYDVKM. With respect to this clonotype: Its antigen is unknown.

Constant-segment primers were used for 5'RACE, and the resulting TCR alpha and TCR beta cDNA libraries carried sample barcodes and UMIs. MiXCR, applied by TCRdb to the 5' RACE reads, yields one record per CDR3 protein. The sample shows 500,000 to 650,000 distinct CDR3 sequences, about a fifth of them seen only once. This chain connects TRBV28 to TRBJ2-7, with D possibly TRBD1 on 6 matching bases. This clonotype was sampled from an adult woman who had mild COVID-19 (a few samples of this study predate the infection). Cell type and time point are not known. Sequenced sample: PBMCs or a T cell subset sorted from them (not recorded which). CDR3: CASGTGTSYEQYF. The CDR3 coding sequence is TGTGCCAGTGGAACAGGGACCTCCTACGAGCAGTACTTC.